This TCR beta chain derives from a study of cytomegalovirus exposure and HLA in healthy donors. In the case of this clone: Its antigen remains unknown.

Use of 60 Vbeta and 13 Jbeta primers characterized the PCR. TCRdb keeps only in-frame clones here, not all; method: immunoSEQ multiplex PCR. Among some 170,000 clones listed, roughly 87% were seen once. This CDR3 spans 16 amino acids. V lost 4 bases, J lost 0 bases, and 12 bases lay in between. Germline values: CDR1 SGHAT, CDR2 FQNNGV. General observations from the study: The study had only CMV serostatus as immune exposure information.

This TCR was recovered from a girl aged 10-17 years in good health and CMV-seropositive. The J gene is TRBJ1-4, the V gene TRBV11-2; maybe TRBD1 (5 bases). The sequenced sample was PBMCs. Here the CDR3 DNA reads TGTGCCAGCAGCTCCCGCCAAGGGGCAACTAATGAAAAACTGTTTTTT. Protein product: CASSSRQGATNEKLFF.